This T cell receptor (beta chain) was identified in a study of post-analysis software for immune sequencing data. Study context: Relapsing-remitting, secondary progressive and progressive-relapsing courses of multiple sclerosis were included. Study observations and caveats: F-measure co-clustering was strong for batch-matched samples. Diversity measured as normalized Chao1 was significantly lower in multiple sclerosis patients than in controls. Four to six TRBV segments, including TRBV5-6, TRBV5-1 and TRBV20-1, were more frequent in patients than controls.

With respect to this clonotype: Its antigen is as yet unknown.

This CDR3 contains 14 residues. Germline V gene lookup returns CDR1 ENHRY and CDR2 SYGVKD. V lost 2 bases and J 6 bases, leaving 13 bases between the germline ends. Prepared libraries of TCR beta cDNA carried unique molecular identifiers. TCRdb used MiXCR to reprocess the PCR reads, holding one entry per CDR3 protein. The table shows roughly 600,000 distinct CDR3 sequences, with roughly 47% occurring only once. This TCR was recovered from a girl aged 10-17 years with multiple sclerosis. The sample comprised blood. V and J are TRBV10-3 and TRBJ1-2; a possible D gene is TRBD1 (5 bases). Here the CDR3 DNA reads TGTGCCATCAGTGAGGGCAGGGTGGACGATGGCTACACCTTC. Translated: CAISEGRVDDGYTF.